This TCR beta chain originates from a study of cytomegalovirus exposure and HLA in healthy donors. This clone was counted ten times or more. The antigen remains unidentified. The CDR3 is 15 residues long. The germline V gene has CDR1 MGHRA and CDR2 YSYEKL. V lost 7 bases and J 6 bases, leaving 22 bases between the germline ends. This PCR relied on a set of 60 Vbeta primers and 13 Jbeta primers. The protocol was immunoSEQ multiplex PCR, while the TCRdb copy is restricted to in-frame clones and leaves out a portion. The table has over 75,000 clones, about 70% seen once; the top ten hold 2% to 2.5%. The study's findings and limits: A later analysis by the authors found several of the most significant clusters apparently linked to common viral pathogens. A few V segments could not be told apart, such as TRBV6-2 and TRBV6-3, and were left out. As confirmed in vitro, a few CMV-associated chains were specific for CMV antigens.

The rearrangement links TRBV4-1 to TRBJ2-7, with a weak D call TRBD2 (8 bases). This TCR came from a young man in good health and CMV-seronegative. The sample taken for sequencing was PBMCs. The CDR3 DNA is TGCGCCAGCATGCCAGGGGGGACTAGTACCACCGAGCAGTACTTC. Amino acid sequence: CASMPGGTSTTEQYF.